This is a list of T cell receptor beta chains from one sample in a study of tumor-infiltrating lymphocytes in localized non-small cell lung cancer. TCRdb's copy holds only in-frame clones and misses some; the assay was immunoSEQ multiplex PCR. Of several thousand clones listed, roughly 70% are singletons. The source material was lung tumor tissue. The receptor source for this set is a human donor with non-small cell lung cancer. Each CDR3 is given with its conserved first and last residue. Each record gives: CDR3 length, V gene, D gene, clone size, J gene, CDR3 protein, CDR3 DNA. The D gene is left open where the match is weak. Clone size is shown for a subset of rows, as once, few, many or a class of expanded clone.

CDR3 length: 16; V gene: TRBV23-1; D gene: TRBD2; clone size: -; J gene: TRBJ2-5; CDR3 protein: CASSQSPAGGGETQYF; CDR3 DNA: TGCGCCAGCAGTCAATCGCCAGCGGGAGGGGGAGAGACCCAGTACTTC
CDR3 length: 14; V gene: TRBV4-2; D gene: -; clone size: -; J gene: TRBJ1-2; CDR3 protein: CASSQDQGPDGYTF; CDR3 DNA: TGTGCCAGCAGCCAAGATCAGGGGCCGGATGGCTACACCTTC
CDR3 length: 14; V gene: TRBV7-8; D gene: -; clone size: -; J gene: TRBJ2-2; CDR3 protein: CASTLGYLTGELFF; CDR3 DNA: TGTGCCAGCACCCTGGGCTACTTGACCGGGGAGCTGTTTTTT
CDR3 length: 11; V gene: TRBV6-6; D gene: TRBD1; clone size: few; J gene: TRBJ1-1; CDR3 protein: CASSRTGEAFF; CDR3 DNA: TGTGCCAGCAGTAGGACAGGGGAAGCTTTCTTT
CDR3 length: 14; V gene: TRBV10-3; D gene: -; clone size: -; J gene: TRBJ1-2; CDR3 protein: CAISGRPGNDGYTF; CDR3 DNA: TGTGCCATCAGTGGCCGCCCAGGGAACGATGGCTACACCTTC
CDR3 length: 14; V gene: TRBV18; D gene: TRBD1; clone size: -; J gene: TRBJ1-1; CDR3 protein: CASTFNRGNTEAFF; CDR3 DNA: TGTGCCAGCACTTTCAACAGGGGTAACACTGAAGCTTTCTTT
CDR3 length: 13; V gene: TRBV7-9; D gene: -; clone size: -; J gene: TRBJ1-1; CDR3 protein: CASSLQKNTEAFF; CDR3 DNA: TGTGCCAGCAGCTTACAGAAGAACACTGAAGCTTTCTTT
CDR3 length: 16; V gene: TRBV6-5; D gene: -; clone size: -; J gene: TRBJ1-3; CDR3 protein: CASSYGPQSSGNTIYF; CDR3 DNA: TGTGCCAGCAGTTACGGGCCGCAAAGCTCTGGAAACACCATATATTTT
CDR3 length: 12; V gene: TRBV4-1; D gene: -; clone size: -; J gene: TRBJ1-5; CDR3 protein: CASSQGGEPQHF; CDR3 DNA: TGCGCCAGCAGCCAAGGGGGGGAGCCCCAGCATTTT
CDR3 length: 15; V gene: TRBV7-9; D gene: -; clone size: medium-sized; J gene: TRBJ1-2; CDR3 protein: CASSLNGEVGYGYTF; CDR3 DNA: TGTGCCAGCAGCTTAAATGGGGAGGTTGGCTATGGCTACACCTTC
CDR3 length: 14; V gene: TRBV10-3; D gene: -; clone size: -; J gene: TRBJ1-2; CDR3 protein: CAISNTGIVYGYTF; CDR3 DNA: TGTGCCATCAGCAATACAGGGATTGTGTATGGCTACACCTTC
CDR3 length: 18; V gene: TRBV4-3; D gene: -; clone size: few; J gene: TRBJ1-2; CDR3 protein: CASSQDFAGGSTNYGYTF; CDR3 DNA: TGCGCCAGCAGCCAAGATTTTGCGGGGGGATCAACTAACTATGGCTACACCTTC
CDR3 length: 11; V gene: TRBV11-3; D gene: -; clone size: -; J gene: TRBJ2-2; CDR3 protein: CTQGGAGELFF; CDR3 DNA: TGTACCCAAGGCGGGGCCGGGGAGCTGTTTTTT
CDR3 length: 17; V gene: TRBV30; D gene: TRBD1; clone size: -; J gene: TRBJ1-5; CDR3 protein: CAWSKGTGGYSNQPQHF; CDR3 DNA: TGCGCCTGGAGTAAGGGGACAGGGGGTTATAGCAATCAGCCCCAGCATTTT
CDR3 length: 13; V gene: TRBV14; D gene: -; clone size: few; J gene: TRBJ1-2; CDR3 protein: CASSQEINYGYTF; CDR3 DNA: TGTGCCAGCAGCCAAGAGATCAACTATGGCTACACCTTC
CDR3 length: 14; V gene: TRBV29-1; D gene: -; clone size: -; J gene: TRBJ1-3; CDR3 protein: CSVGGGGTGNTIYF; CDR3 DNA: TGCAGCGTTGGTGGGGGTGGGACTGGAAACACCATATATTTT
CDR3 length: 12; V gene: TRBV29-1; D gene: -; clone size: -; J gene: TRBJ1-2; CDR3 protein: CRVVEGNYGYTF; CDR3 DNA: TGCCGCGTTGTGGAGGGAAACTATGGCTACACCTTC
CDR3 length: 15; V gene: TRBV5-1; D gene: -; clone size: -; J gene: TRBJ2-2; CDR3 protein: CASQPDGTNTGELFF; CDR3 DNA: TGCGCCAGTCAACCTGACGGGACAAACACCGGGGAGCTGTTTTTT
CDR3 length: 16; V gene: TRBV7-6; D gene: -; clone size: once; J gene: TRBJ2-3; CDR3 protein: CASSLGFGRSTDTQYF; CDR3 DNA: TGTGCCAGCAGCTTAGGATTTGGCAGGAGCACAGATACGCAGTATTTT
CDR3 length: 14; V gene: TRBV14; D gene: -; clone size: -; J gene: TRBJ2-2; CDR3 protein: CASSQKPVGGELFF; CDR3 DNA: TGTGCCAGCAGCCAGAAACCAGTCGGCGGGGAGCTGTTTTTT
CDR3 length: 16; V gene: TRBV5-4; D gene: TRBD2; clone size: -; J gene: TRBJ2-2; CDR3 protein: CASSDRSGRNTGELFF; CDR3 DNA: TGTGCCAGCAGCGACCGTAGCGGGAGGAACACCGGGGAGCTGTTTTTT
CDR3 length: 14; V gene: TRBV9; D gene: -; clone size: -; J gene: TRBJ2-1; CDR3 protein: CASSLRLGSNEQFF; CDR3 DNA: TGTGCCAGCAGCCTGAGACTGGGTAGCAATGAGCAGTTCTTC
CDR3 length: 16; V gene: TRBV18; D gene: TRBD1; clone size: -; J gene: TRBJ2-1; CDR3 protein: CASSPRPGQGGNEQFF; CDR3 DNA: TGTGCCAGCTCACCACGGCCGGGACAGGGTGGCAATGAGCAGTTCTTC
CDR3 length: 15; V gene: TRBV10-1; D gene: TRBD2; clone size: -; J gene: TRBJ2-1; CDR3 protein: CASSDQRGAYNEQFF; CDR3 DNA: TGCGCCAGCAGTGACCAGCGGGGGGCCTACAATGAGCAGTTCTTC
CDR3 length: 12; V gene: TRBV5-1; D gene: -; clone size: -; J gene: TRBJ1-2; CDR3 protein: CASRTGSYGYTF; CDR3 DNA: TGCGCCAGCCGGACCGGATCCTATGGCTACACCTTC
CDR3 length: 14; V gene: TRBV5-4; D gene: TRBD1; clone size: -; J gene: TRBJ2-7; CDR3 protein: CASSLGQGSYEQYF; CDR3 DNA: TGTGCCAGCAGCTTGGGACAGGGTTCCTACGAGCAGTACTTC
CDR3 length: 15; V gene: TRBV27; D gene: -; clone size: -; J gene: TRBJ2-1; CDR3 protein: CASSLQGSSYNEQFF; CDR3 DNA: TGTGCCAGCAGTTTACAGGGGTCATCCTACAATGAGCAGTTCTTC
CDR3 length: 15; V gene: TRBV25-1; D gene: -; clone size: -; J gene: TRBJ2-5; CDR3 protein: CASSDPGRFQETQYF; CDR3 DNA: TGTGCCAGCAGTGACCCCGGACGGTTCCAAGAGACCCAGTACTTC
CDR3 length: 14; V gene: TRBV19; D gene: -; clone size: few; J gene: TRBJ1-1; CDR3 protein: CASSRTQAPTEAFF; CDR3 DNA: TGTGCCAGTAGTAGGACCCAGGCCCCCACTGAAGCTTTCTTT
CDR3 length: 14; V gene: TRBV4-1; D gene: TRBD1; clone size: -; J gene: TRBJ1-2; CDR3 protein: CASSQTDRANGYTF; CDR3 DNA: TGCGCCAGCAGCCAGACCGACAGGGCAAATGGCTACACCTTC
CDR3 length: 17; V gene: TRBV7-8; D gene: TRBD2; clone size: -; J gene: TRBJ2-1; CDR3 protein: CASSLRLAGHSYNEQFF; CDR3 DNA: TGTGCCAGCAGCTTACGGCTAGCGGGTCACTCCTACAATGAGCAGTTCTTC
CDR3 length: 18; V gene: TRBV7-3; D gene: -; clone size: few; J gene: TRBJ1-1; CDR3 protein: CASSSTPGGVRRNTEAFF; CDR3 DNA: TGTGCCAGCAGCTCCACGCCCGGGGGGGTGCGGAGAAACACTGAAGCTTTCTTT
CDR3 length: 15; V gene: TRBV18; D gene: -; clone size: -; J gene: TRBJ1-3; CDR3 protein: CASSPRRGDGNTIYF; CDR3 DNA: TGTGCCAGCTCACCCCGGCGAGGGGATGGAAACACCATATATTTT
CDR3 length: 13; V gene: TRBV7-2; D gene: -; clone size: -; J gene: TRBJ1-5; CDR3 protein: CASSLQGNQPQHF; CDR3 DNA: TGTGCCAGCAGCTTACAGGGAAATCAGCCCCAGCATTTT
CDR3 length: 13; V gene: TRBV6-1; D gene: -; clone size: -; J gene: TRBJ1-5; CDR3 protein: CASSTSGEQPQHF; CDR3 DNA: -
CDR3 length: 12; V gene: TRBV10-2; D gene: -; clone size: -; J gene: TRBJ2-7; CDR3 protein: CASGRSSYEQYF; CDR3 DNA: TGCGCCAGCGGTAGGAGCTCCTACGAGCAGTACTTC
CDR3 length: 19; V gene: TRBV15; D gene: -; clone size: -; J gene: TRBJ1-1; CDR3 protein: CATSRYKLAGRGRDTEAFF; CDR3 DNA: TGTGCCACCAGCAGATATAAGTTGGCCGGTCGGGGCCGGGACACTGAAGCTTTCTTT
CDR3 length: 12; V gene: TRBV29-1; D gene: TRBD1; clone size: -; J gene: TRBJ2-1; CDR3 protein: CSVGGQGNEQFF; CDR3 DNA: TGCAGCGTTGGGGGACAGGGTAATGAGCAGTTCTTC
CDR3 length: 14; V gene: TRBV5-4; D gene: -; clone size: -; J gene: TRBJ1-2; CDR3 protein: CASSEKFGTNGYTF; CDR3 DNA: TGTGCCAGCAGCGAAAAATTTGGGACTAATGGCTACACCTTC
CDR3 length: 16; V gene: TRBV4-2; D gene: -; clone size: -; J gene: TRBJ2-1; CDR3 protein: CASSQVTSIMFDEQFF; CDR3 DNA: TGTGCCAGCAGCCAAGTTACTAGTATTATGTTTGATGAGCAGTTCTTC
CDR3 length: 15; V gene: TRBV7-6; D gene: -; clone size: once; J gene: TRBJ2-7; CDR3 protein: CASSLGPHRAYEQYF; CDR3 DNA: TGTGCCAGCAGCTTAGGTCCCCACAGGGCCTACGAGCAGTACTTC
CDR3 length: 14; V gene: TRBV7-2; D gene: -; clone size: -; J gene: TRBJ1-2; CDR3 protein: CASSLDRANYGYTF; CDR3 DNA: TGTGCCAGCAGCTTAGACAGGGCTAACTATGGCTACACCTTC
CDR3 length: 14; V gene: TRBV23-1; D gene: -; clone size: -; J gene: TRBJ1-5; CDR3 protein: CASSQSVRGGAQHF; CDR3 DNA: TGCGCCAGCAGTCAATCAGTTAGGGGAGGGGCCCAGCATTTT
CDR3 length: 13; V gene: TRBV30; D gene: -; clone size: -; J gene: TRBJ2-7; CDR3 protein: CAWSGQDSYEQYF; CDR3 DNA: TGTGCCTGGAGTGGCCAGGACTCCTACGAGCAGTACTTC
CDR3 length: 14; V gene: TRBV7-9; D gene: -; clone size: -; J gene: TRBJ2-3; CDR3 protein: CASSLRGRTDTQYF; CDR3 DNA: TGTGCCAGCAGCTTACGAGGACGGACAGATACGCAGTATTTT
CDR3 length: 16; V gene: TRBV6-5; D gene: TRBD1; clone size: -; J gene: TRBJ1-5; CDR3 protein: CASSYWTGDGNQPQHF; CDR3 DNA: TGTGCCAGCAGTTACTGGACAGGGGATGGCAATCAGCCCCAGCATTTT
CDR3 length: 15; V gene: TRBV2; D gene: -; clone size: -; J gene: TRBJ2-2; CDR3 protein: CASSLKRSNTGELFF; CDR3 DNA: TGTGCCAGCAGCCTGAAGCGGAGCAACACCGGGGAGCTGTTTTTT
CDR3 length: 17; V gene: TRBV19; D gene: -; clone size: -; J gene: TRBJ2-1; CDR3 protein: CASSSGLHRSSYNEQFF; CDR3 DNA: TGTGCCAGTAGTTCGGGACTTCACCGGAGCTCCTACAATGAGCAGTTCTTC
CDR3 length: 13; V gene: TRBV30; D gene: TRBD1; clone size: -; J gene: TRBJ2-3; CDR3 protein: CAWRDSYTDTQYF; CDR3 DNA: TGTGCCTGGCGGGACAGCTACACAGATACGCAGTATTTT
CDR3 length: 13; V gene: TRBV7-9; D gene: -; clone size: -; J gene: TRBJ2-3; CDR3 protein: CASSLVPADTQYF; CDR3 DNA: TGTGCCAGCAGCTTAGTACCGGCAGATACGCAGTATTTT
CDR3 length: 15; V gene: TRBV5-1; D gene: TRBD1; clone size: -; J gene: TRBJ2-5; CDR3 protein: CASSLGDRGPETQYF; CDR3 DNA: TGCGCCAGCAGCTTGGGGGACAGGGGCCCAGAGACCCAGTACTTC
CDR3 length: 14; V gene: TRBV30; D gene: -; clone size: -; J gene: TRBJ1-2; CDR3 protein: CAWSPKQAYYGYTF; CDR3 DNA: TGTGCCTGGAGCCCAAAACAGGCCTACTATGGCTACACCTTC
CDR3 length: 15; V gene: TRBV7-9; D gene: TRBD2; clone size: -; J gene: TRBJ2-1; CDR3 protein: CASSLREGIYNEQFF; CDR3 DNA: TGTGCCAGCAGCTTGCGGGAGGGAATCTACAATGAGCAGTTCTTC